This entry is about one TCR beta chain. Some clones are missing from TCRdb's copy, which holds only in-frame ones; the method was immunoSEQ multiplex PCR. The sample lists under 250,000 clones, around nine tenths occurring once. Trimming shortened V by 2 bases and J by 6 bases, and 7 bases separated the two germline ends. This CDR3 has 12 residues. Germline values: CDR1 MDHEN, CDR2 SYDVKM. The data are from a study of blood T cell repertoires in COVID-19. The gene calls are TRBV28 and TRBJ1-2; no firm D call. The sequenced sample was peripheral blood. This receptor was obtained from a woman aged 55-69 years who had recovered from COVID-19. The CDR3 here is CASSLEFHGYTF. In nucleotides, the CDR3 is TGTGCCAGCAGTTTAGAGTTCCATGGCTACACCTTC.